A single sample gave rise to the 17 T cell receptor beta chains below, sequenced in a study of human T cells and chemical hapten exposure. Time point here: pre-sensitization, week 0. Documented treatment: therapeutic diphenylcyclopropenone sensitization with weekly scalp DPC. TCRdb reprocessed the RACE reads via MiXCR and lists one record per CDR3 protein. The profile shows 250,000 or so distinct CDR3 sequences, just under 8% of them singletons. This specimen was whole blood, taken in connection with sensitization to the hapten diphenylcyclopropenone (DPC). The receptors come from a man aged 18 to 29 with alopecia areata. Some clones in this sample may be carry-over from other donors' samples.

The chain recombines TRBV12-3 or TRBV12-4 with TRBJ2-7, with D tentatively TRBD1 or TRBD2 (6 bases each). The V gene lost 6 bases and the J gene lost 6 bases, with 18 bases spanning the gap. This CDR3 has 14 residues. Here the CDR3 reads CASRGGAGRFEQYF. DNA of the CDR3: TGTGCCAGCAGGGGGGGCGCCGGAAGGTTCGAGCAGTACTTC.

The chain is built from TRBV6-1 and TRBJ2-1; 9 bases fit TRBD1. Trimming cost V 6 bases and J 4 bases; bases outside gene matches: 7. The CDR3 is made up of 15 amino acids. From germline, CDR1 is MNHNS and CDR2 SASEGT. The CDR3 is CASSHDRGRYNEQFF. The CDR3 nucleotides are TGTGCCAGCAGCCACGACAGGGGGAGATACAATGAGCAGTTCTTC.

The rearrangement uses TRBV5-6 and TRBJ1-2, with a weak D call TRBD1 (5 bases). Deletions cut 4 bases from V and 8 bases from J, with 12 bases between. Germline V gene lookup returns CDR1 SGHDT and CDR2 YYEEEE. The CDR3 length is 12 residues. The CDR3, as DNA: TGTGCCAGCAGCCTGAACCGACAGGGCTACACCTTC. Translated, it gives CASSLNRQGYTF. Looking up the rest from reference TRBV5-6 and TRBJ1-2 gives the full variable domain: DAGVTQSPTHLIKTRGQQVTLRCSPKSGHDTVSWYQQALGQGPQFIFQYYEEEERQRGNFPDRFSGHQFPNYSSELNVNALLLGDSALYLCASSLNRQGYTFGSGTRLTVV.

This clonotype appeared many times. The rearrangement joins TRBV6-5 to TRBJ1-3; D gene unclear. Germline loops: CDR1 MNHEY, CDR2 SVGAGI. Trimming shortened V by 6 bases and J by 4 bases, and 16 bases separated the two germline ends. This CDR3 spans 15 amino acids. The CDR3 region is CASRPRGGKGNTIYF. The DNA for the CDR3 is TGTGCCAGCAGGCCCCGTGGAGGGAAGGGAAACACCATATATTTT.

This clonotype turned up a few times. The chain links TRBV27 to TRBJ1-5; no reliable D call. V lost 3 bases to trimming and J lost 4 bases, with 7 bases between them. CDR1 MNHEY and CDR2 SMNVEV come from the germline V gene (reference sequence). CDR3 length equals 13 residues. The CDR3 sequence is CASSFRFNQPQHF. The DNA for the CDR3 is TGTGCCAGCAGTTTCAGGTTTAATCAGCCCCAGCATTTT.

There are many counts of this clonotype. This rearrangement joins TRBV7-8 to TRBJ1-5; 7 bases map to TRBD1. The germline V gene encodes CDR1 SGHVS and CDR2 FQNEAQ. This CDR3 region has 16 residues. The trim removed 3 bases at V and 8 bases at J, leaving 13 bases unmatched. The CDR3 sequence is CASSLATGQSVKPQHF. DNA for the CDR3: TGTGCCAGCAGCTTGGCTACGGGACAGAGCGTGAAGCCCCAGCATTTT. The full variable domain, rest sourced from reference TRBV7-8 and TRBJ1-5, is GAGVSQSPRYKVAKRGQDVALRCDPISGHVSLFWYQQALGQGPEFLTYFQNEAQLDKSGLPSDRFFAERPEGSVSTLKIQRTQQEDSAVYLCASSLATGQSVKPQHFGDGTRLSIL.

V usage is TRBV5-6 and J usage is TRBJ2-3, with D hard to call. Looked up from germline, CDR1 is SGHDT and CDR2 is YYEEEE. Between the trimmed V and J ends, which lost 1 base and 2 bases, there was a span of 14 bases. The CDR3 has 16 residues. CDR3 DNA sequence: TGTGCCAGCAGCTTGTATATGGGGAAAGTCACAGATACGCAGTATTTT. This gives the protein CASSLYMGKVTDTQYF.

V gene TRBV20-1 combines with J gene TRBJ1-5, with D possibly being TRBD1 (5 bases). The CDR3 spans 16 residues. The V and J ends lost 0 bases and 9 bases respectively, with 21 bases between them. Germline CDR1 DFQATT, CDR2 SNEGSKA (reference sequence). The CDR3, as DNA: TGCAGTGCTAGAGATAGGGGATTGGGCAATCAAGGGCCCCAGCATTTT. Translating gives CSARDRGLGNQGPQHF.

The chain combines TRBV6-2 or TRBV6-3 with TRBJ2-2, with no clear D. The CDR3 runs 14 residues. CDR1 is MNHEY, CDR2 SVGEGT, per germline. Trimming stripped 1 base from V and 2 bases from J, with 5 bases between. CDR3 DNA: TGTGCCAGCAGTTACTTGACCAACACCGGGGAGCTGTTTTTT. Translated, it gives CASSYLTNTGELFF.

The chain couples TRBV7-9 to TRBJ2-3; the D gene could be TRBD1 or TRBD2 (5 bases each). Germline CDR1 reads SEHNR; CDR2 reads FQNEAQ (reference sequence). V was trimmed by 0 bases and J by 2 bases, leaving 12 bases between them. This CDR3 region has 16 residues. CDR3 loop: CASSLALWGTTDTQYF. CDR3 sequence (DNA): TGTGCCAGCAGCTTAGCGCTCTGGGGGACCACAGATACGCAGTATTTT. Full variable domain (remainder filled in from reference TRBV7-9 and TRBJ2-3): DTGVSQNPRHKITKRGQNVTFRCDPISEHNRLYWYRQTLGQGPEFLTYFQNEAQLEKSRLLSDRFSAERPKGSFSTLEIQRTEQGDSAMYLCASSLALWGTTDTQYFGPGTRLTVL.

This rearrangement joins TRBV5-1 to TRBJ1-6; no definite D call. The CDR3 sequence is 14 residues long. Deletions cut 0 bases from V and 9 bases from J, with 10 bases between. Looked up from germline, CDR1 is SGHRS and CDR2 is YFSETQ. CDR3 protein: CASSLALAVSPLHF. CDR3 nucleotide sequence: TGCGCCAGCAGCTTGGCCCTAGCAGTTTCACCCCTCCACTTT. Looking up the rest from reference TRBV5-1 and TRBJ1-6 gives the full variable domain: KAGVTQTPRYLIKTRGQQVTLSCSPISGHRSVSWYQQTPGQGLQFLFEYFSETQRNKGNFPGRFSGRQFSNSRSEMNVSTLELGDSALYLCASSLALAVSPLHFGNGTRLTVT.

The table lists this clonotype with a few counts. J is TRBJ2-3 and V is TRBV20-1, with 9 bases identical to TRBD2. The ends lost 2 bases at V and 5 bases at J; junction bases unmatched: 14. Germline-derived CDR1 and CDR2 are DFQATT and SNEGSKA (reference sequence). There are 17 residues in the CDR3. CDR3 in DNA: TGCAGTGCTAGAAATTTGCGGGGGGGCTACGAAAAAGATACGCAGTATTTT. Protein product: CSARNLRGGYEKDTQYF.

This clonotype was counted ten times or more. This rearrangement joins TRBV14 to TRBJ1-1; D is unclear. The CDR3 sequence is 14 residues long. V lost 4 bases and J lost 1, with 10 bases in between. Germline values: CDR1 SGHDN, CDR2 FVKESK. The CDR3 region has the DNA TGTGCCAGCAGCCCACGGAGAGGGAACACTGAAGCTTTCTTT. Its translation: CASSPRRGNTEAFF.

The gene calls are TRBV20-1 and TRBJ2-1, with 8 bases lining up with TRBD2. Germline V gene sequence: CDR1 DFQATT, CDR2 SNEGSKA (reference sequence). V dropped 0 bases and J dropped 9; count of bases not matched to a gene: 7. The CDR3 contains 14 residues. Written as DNA, the CDR3 is TGCAGTGCTAGAGATTGGATTAGCGGGGTTGAGCAGTTCTTC. It specifies CSARDWISGVEQFF.

This clonotype was observed a few times. CDR3 DNA: TGTGCCAGCAGCTTAGTTGGGACCCCGGTGTTGGGACTGGAGTTGTACGAGCAGTACTTC. As protein: CASSLVGTPVLGLELYEQYF. This chain joins TRBV7-2 and TRBJ2-7; weak D call: TRBD2 (6 bases). V was cut by 1 base and J by 4 bases, with 29 bases left in between. Per germline, CDR1 SGHTA and CDR2 FQGNSA. This CDR3 region has 20 residues. The entire variable domain, with the rest obtained from reference TRBV7-2 and TRBJ2-7, is as follows: GAGVSQSPSNKVTEKGKDVELRCDPISGHTALYWYRQSLGQGLEFLIYFQGNSAPDKSGLPSDRFSAERTGGSVSTLTIQRTQQEDSAVYLCASSLVGTPVLGLELYEQYFGPGTRLTVT.

Only a few counts were recorded for this clonotype. The V and J genes are TRBV27 and TRBJ1-1; D is undetermined. This CDR3 is built from 14 residues. CDR1 MNHEY and CDR2 SMNVEV come from the germline V gene (reference sequence). The germline V and J ends were trimmed by 6 bases and 1 base, with 12 bases remaining between them. CDR3: CASRGRASNTEAFF. CDR3 coding DNA: TGTGCCAGCAGAGGCCGGGCTTCGAACACTGAAGCTTTCTTT.

This clonotype was detected a few times. This chain links TRBV15 with TRBJ1-5; D is unresolved. Germline CDR1 LNHNV, CDR2 YYDKDF (reference sequence). This CDR3 is 15 amino acids long. V lost 1 base, J lost 1 base, and 8 bases lay in between. The CDR3 loop is CATSRGPGSNQPQHF. The CDR3 DNA reads as TGTGCCACCAGCAGAGGACCCGGCAGCAATCAGCCCCAGCATTTT.